Listed below are T cell receptor beta chains from one sample, sequenced in a study of human T cells and chemical hapten exposure. One entry per CDR3 protein, called by TCRdb with MiXCR from the RACE reads. The sample lists under 85,000 distinct CDR3 sequences, 10% to 13% occurring once. This sample comprised whole blood, obtained in connection with sensitization to the hapten diphenylcyclopropenone (DPC). The origin of the receptors is a woman aged 50 to 65 with alopecia areata. Some clones in this sample may be carry-over from other donors' samples. Each CDR3 is given with its conserved first and last residue. Fields, in order: CDR3 length, V gene, D gene, clone size, J gene, CDR3 DNA, CDR3 protein. D genes are given only for firm matches. Clone size appears in some rows only: once, few, many, or a class for an expanded clone.

13	TRBV28	TRBD1	.	TRBJ1-5	TGTGCCAGCGGGACAGTTAGCAATCAGCCCCAGCATTTT	CASGTVSNQPQHF
13	TRBV20-1	.	.	TRBJ2-5	TGCAGTGAAACAGGGCCCTCGCAAGAGACCCAGTACTTC	CSETGPSQETQYF
13	TRBV11-2	.	few	TRBJ2-3	TGTGCCAGCAGCACGACTCCTATAGATACGCAGTATTTT	CASSTTPIDTQYF
13	TRBV6-5	.	many	TRBJ2-7	TGTGCCAGCACTCCCGGAGTAGGGCGCGAGCAGTACTTC	CASTPGVGREQYF
16	TRBV6-6	TRBD2	.	TRBJ2-3	TGTGCCAGCAGTTACTCAACTAGCGGGAGGACAGATACGCAGTATTTT	CASSYSTSGRTDTQYF
15	TRBV30	.	many	TRBJ1-5	TGTGCCTGGAGTCCTAAGGGGGGTGGCAATCAGCCCCAGCATTTT	CAWSPKGGGNQPQHF
14	TRBV7-6	TRBD2	few	TRBJ2-3	TGTGCCAGCAGAGCGGGAGGGCCCCCAGATACGCAGTATTTT	CASRAGGPPDTQYF
16	TRBV12-3/TRBV12-4	.	few	TRBJ1-2	TGTGCCAGCAGTTTACCACCGGCGTACGGGGAAAGGGGCTACACCTTC	CASSLPPAYGERGYTF
13	TRBV6-2/TRBV6-3	.	.	TRBJ2-1	TGTGCCAGCAGTACCGGACTTCACAATGAGCAGTTCTTC	CASSTGLHNEQFF
14	TRBV19	.	few	TRBJ2-2	TGTGCCAGTAGTATCTTTAAGAACACCGGGGAGCTGTTTTTT	CASSIFKNTGELFF
14	TRBV7-2	.	.	TRBJ1-3	TGTGCCAGCAGCTTAAGCAGGGTTGGAAACACCATATATTTT	CASSLSRVGNTIYF
13	TRBV29-1	.	.	TRBJ2-2	TGCAGCGTTGGCGGGTATAACACCGGGGAGCTGTTTTTT	CSVGGYNTGELFF
17	TRBV29-1	TRBD1	many	TRBJ1-4	TGCAGCGTTGAAGAATCGAGGGGGCCGGCAACTAATGAAAAACTGTTTTTT	CSVEESRGPATNEKLFF
16	TRBV5-6	TRBD1	.	TRBJ2-5	TGTGCCAGCAGCCCCGCAGCGACAGGGTCGCGGCAGACCCAGTACTTC	CASSPAATGSRQTQYF
18	TRBV9	.	.	TRBJ1-1	TGTGCCAGCAGCGCCTCTCCGAGGGCTGTGGCGGTGAACACTGAAGCTTTCTTT	CASSASPRAVAVNTEAFF
13	TRBV29-1	TRBD1	few	TRBJ1-1	TGCAGCACGACCGGGACAGAGAACACTGAAGCTTTCTTT	CSTTGTENTEAFF
12	TRBV29-1	.	.	TRBJ1-2	TGCAGCGTTTTGGCCCCCAGCTATGGCTACACCTTC	CSVLAPSYGYTF
17	TRBV7-6	.	few	TRBJ2-7	TGTGCCAGCAGCTTACCGTCAACCGGGCCAGAGACGGTCGAGCAGTACTTC	CASSLPSTGPETVEQYF
15	TRBV7-9	TRBD1	.	TRBJ1-4	TGTGCCAGCAGGCGACAGGGGGCAACTAATGAAAAACTGTTTTTT	CASRRQGATNEKLFF
14	TRBV5-1	.	few	TRBJ1-1	TGCGCCAGCAGCTTCGGCGGGGGTGGTACTGAAGCTTTCTTT	CASSFGGGGTEAFF
16	TRBV28	TRBD2	many	TRBJ2-1	TGTGCCACCCTAGCGGGAGTTTCTAGCTCCTACAATGAGCAGTTCTTC	CATLAGVSSSYNEQFF
13	TRBV6-1	.	few	TRBJ1-2	TGTGCTGTCGGGCTTGGGTCAGCCTATGGCTACACCTTC	CAVGLGSAYGYTF
18	TRBV2	TRBD2	many	TRBJ2-1	TGTGCCAGCAGTGAAGCGCTATATTCACTAGCGGGTAGCAATGAGCAGTTCTTC	CASSEALYSLAGSNEQFF
15	TRBV5-1	TRBD2	few	TRBJ2-1	TGCGCCAGCACCCGGGTGGCTAGCGGTTACAATGAGCAGTTCTTC	CASTRVASGYNEQFF
11	TRBV7-8	.	few	TRBJ1-1	TGTGCCAGCAGGATGAACACTGAAGCTTTCTTT	CASRMNTEAFF
14	TRBV28	.	many	TRBJ1-2	TGTGCCAGCAGTTCTAGACAGACTAACTATGGCTACACCTTC	CASSSRQTNYGYTF
15	TRBV6-6	.	few	TRBJ2-2	TGTGCCAGCACCCTGGAACCCCCCCCGCTCAGGGAGCTGTTTTTT	CASTLEPPPLRELFF
13	TRBV4-2	.	.	TRBJ2-3	TGTGCCAGCAGCCAAGAGAGGGTGGATACGCAGTATTTT	CASSQERVDTQYF
15	TRBV7-3	TRBD2	many	TRBJ2-1	TGTGCCAGCAGCTTTCTAGCGGGAGAGATGCATGAGCAGTTCTTC	CASSFLAGEMHEQFF
14	TRBV6-6	.	many	TRBJ1-1	TGTGCCAGCAGGGACGGTGCTAAGAACACTGAAGCTTTCTTT	CASRDGAKNTEAFF
14	TRBV5-1	.	many	TRBJ2-7	TGCGCCAGCAGCTCCACCCCGAACGTATACGAGCAGTACTTC	CASSSTPNVYEQYF
13	TRBV6-2/TRBV6-3	.	.	TRBJ2-5	TGTGCCAGCAGTTACTGGCTAGCGGAGACCCAGTACTTC	CASSYWLAETQYF
14	TRBV11-2	TRBD1	.	TRBJ1-2	TGTGCCAGCAGCCCGACAGGGGGTGACTATGGCTACACCTTC	CASSPTGGDYGYTF
14	TRBV7-2	.	.	TRBJ2-3	TGTGCCAGCAGCATGGACAGAAACACAGATACGCAGTATTTT	CASSMDRNTDTQYF
20	TRBV5-1	.	.	TRBJ2-6	TGCGCCAGCAGCTTGGGATTGTCTCAGCTTACCTTCTCTGGGGCCAACGTCCTGACTTTC	CASSLGLSQLTFSGANVLTF
14	TRBV29-1	TRBD2	few	TRBJ2-4	TGCAGCGTTGAAGGGCTAGCGGGAAAAAACATTCAGTACTTC	CSVEGLAGKNIQYF
13	TRBV7-3	TRBD2	.	TRBJ2-1	TGTGCCAGCAGCTTCCTAGCGGACAATGAGCAGTTCTTC	CASSFLADNEQFF
14	TRBV28	.	few	TRBJ2-7	TGTGCCAGCAGTAAAAGGGTCTCCTACTACGAGCAGTACTTC	CASSKRVSYYEQYF
12	TRBV3-1	.	many	TRBJ2-3	TGTGCCAGCAGCCAAGGTGCAGATACGCAGTATTTT	CASSQGADTQYF
14	TRBV7-2	.	few	TRBJ2-6	TGTGCCAGCAGCTTGACGGGACCGCCCAACGTCCTGACTTTC	CASSLTGPPNVLTF
15	TRBV9	.	.	TRBJ1-2	TGTGCCAGCAGCGCTTTGGCAGGGGTAGACTATGGCTACACCTTC	CASSALAGVDYGYTF
14	TRBV6-6	.	few	TRBJ2-1	TGTGCCAGCAGTTACTCGAATCAATACAATGAGCAGTTCTTC	CASSYSNQYNEQFF
13	TRBV5-4	.	many	TRBJ2-1	TGTGCCAGCAGTTCGAGGGAAAGCAATGAGCAGTTCTTC	CASSSRESNEQFF
15	TRBV7-3	.	few	TRBJ2-6	TGTGCCAGCAGCCCCATCCTTTCTGGGGCCAACGTCCTGACTTTC	CASSPILSGANVLTF
13	TRBV19	.	.	TRBJ1-2	TGTGCCAGTAGTAGACAGCCGAACTATGGCTACACCTTC	CASSRQPNYGYTF
12	TRBV20-1	.	few	TRBJ2-1	TGCAGTGCTGCCCTTCATCGCAATGAGCAGTTCTTC	CSAALHRNEQFF
15	TRBV12-3/TRBV12-4	TRBD2	.	TRBJ2-1	TGTGCCAGCAGTTTGCGAGCGGGACTAAACAATGAGCAGTTCTTC	CASSLRAGLNNEQFF
13	TRBV18	.	.	TRBJ2-4	TGTGCCAGCTCCCCTCAGGAGGGAAACATTCAGTACTTC	CASSPQEGNIQYF
12	TRBV7-2	.	.	TRBJ2-1	TGTGCCAGCAGCCGGGGGCCCCAAGAGCAGTTCTTC	CASSRGPQEQFF
15	TRBV28	.	many	TRBJ2-7	TGTGCCAGCACCCCAGCCGGGTCCTTGGGGGACGAGCAGTACTTC	CASTPAGSLGDEQYF
15	TRBV4-2	.	few	TRBJ2-3	TGTGCCAGCAGCCAAGAGGGGTCTAGCACAGATACGCAGTATTTT	CASSQEGSSTDTQYF
16	TRBV10-2	TRBD2	once	TRBJ2-5	TGCGCCAGCAGTGAGTCCCTAGCGGGAGGAGAAGAGACCCAGTACTTC	CASSESLAGGEETQYF
15	TRBV6-2/TRBV6-3	TRBD2	.	TRBJ2-7	TGTGCCAGCAGTTACACTACTAGCGGGAGTTACGAGCAGTACTTC	CASSYTTSGSYEQYF
13	TRBV6-4	.	few	TRBJ1-1	TGTGCCATAACGTCAGGGCCGAACACTGAAGCTTTCTTT	CAITSGPNTEAFF
12	TRBV19	TRBD1	few	TRBJ1-2	TGTGCCAGTAGTATTGGGCAGGGGGCCACCACCTTC	CASSIGQGATTF
14	TRBV3-1	TRBD1	few	TRBJ1-2	TGTGCCAGCAGCCAGACAGGGCGGGTTGATGGCTACACCTTC	CASSQTGRVDGYTF
14	TRBV28	.	.	TRBJ2-7	TGTGCCAGCAGACGGGCAGGGCTCGCCTACGAGCAGTACTTC	CASRRAGLAYEQYF
13	TRBV18	.	many	TRBJ1-1	TGTGCCAGCTCCAAAACGGGGAGCACTGAAGCTTTCTTT	CASSKTGSTEAFF